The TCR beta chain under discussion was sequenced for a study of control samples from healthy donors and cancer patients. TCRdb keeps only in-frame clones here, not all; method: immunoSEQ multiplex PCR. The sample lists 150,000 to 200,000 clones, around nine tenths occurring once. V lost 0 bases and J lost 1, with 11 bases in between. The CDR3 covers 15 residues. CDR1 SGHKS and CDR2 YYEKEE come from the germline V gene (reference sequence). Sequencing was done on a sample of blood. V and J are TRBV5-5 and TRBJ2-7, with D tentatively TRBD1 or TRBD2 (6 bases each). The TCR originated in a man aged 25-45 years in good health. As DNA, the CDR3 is TGTGCCAGCAGCTTGGAGGGGGAGGCGTCCTACGAGCAGTACTTC. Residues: CASSLEGEASYEQYF.